A selection of T cell receptor beta chains follows, all from one sample in a study of cytomegalovirus exposure and HLA in healthy donors. Profiled with immunoSEQ multiplex PCR; TCRdb holds only in-frame clones, not every one. The table lists roughly 250,000 clones, around 88% of them singletons. What was sequenced was PBMCs. The receptors were sampled from a woman aged 25 to 39 in good health and CMV-seropositive. Both conserved end residues are part of each CDR3. A D gene is named only where the DNA matches it firmly. A clone size is listed for some rows: how often the clone was seen (once, few, many), or a class if it is expanded.

V: TRBV5-1
D: .
size: once
J: TRBJ1-1
CDR3: CASSLGAGMNTEAFF
DNA: TGCGCCAGCAGCTTGGGGGCGGGAATGAACACTGAAGCTTTCTTT

V: TRBV28
D: .
size: once
J: TRBJ2-7
CDR3: CASTPTSGWTYEQYF
DNA: TGTGCCAGTACTCCCACGTCAGGGTGGACCTACGAGCAGTACTTC

V: TRBV4-1
D: TRBD1
size: .
J: TRBJ2-7
CDR3: CASSQSGGEAYEQYF
DNA: TGCGCCAGCAGCCAATCAGGGGGAGAGGCCTACGAGCAGTACTTC

V: TRBV19
D: .
size: .
J: TRBJ2-3
CDR3: CASRESYTDTQYF
DNA: TGTGCCAGCAGGGAATCCTACACAGATACGCAGTATTTT

V: TRBV10-3
D: .
size: .
J: TRBJ2-1
CDR3: CASRDLRSSYNEQFF
DNA: TGTGCCAGCCGGGACTTGAGGAGCTCCTACAATGAGCAGTTCTTC

V: TRBV29-1
D: .
size: .
J: TRBJ1-1
CDR3: CSVERGLRREAFF
DNA: TGCAGCGTTGAACGAGGACTGAGGCGTGAAGCTTTCTTT

V: TRBV4-1
D: TRBD1
size: .
J: TRBJ1-1
CDR3: CASSQPNRGFMNTEAFF
DNA: TGCGCCAGCAGCCAGCCGAACAGGGGATTCATGAACACTGAAGCTTTCTTT

V: TRBV4-1
D: .
size: .
J: TRBJ2-1
CDR3: CASSQGRGPGDEQFF
DNA: TGCGCCAGCAGCCAAGGCAGAGGCCCTGGCGATGAGCAGTTCTTC

V: TRBV30
D: TRBD2
size: .
J: TRBJ2-1
CDR3: CAWSAQTSEANEQFF
DNA: TGTGCCTGGAGTGCGCAGACTAGCGAGGCCAATGAGCAGTTCTTC

V: TRBV13
D: TRBD1
size: few
J: TRBJ1-5
CDR3: CASSFGTGDQPQHF
DNA: TGTGCCAGCAGCTTTGGGACAGGGGATCAGCCCCAGCATTTT

V: TRBV30
D: TRBD1
size: .
J: TRBJ1-1
CDR3: CAWRTGGRWDTEAFF
DNA: TGTGCCTGGAGGACAGGGGGCCGATGGGACACTGAAGCTTTCTTT

V: TRBV27
D: .
size: .
J: TRBJ1-2
CDR3: CASSYKEQAWTGGYTF
DNA: TGTGCCAGCAGTTACAAAGAACAGGCCTGGACGGGTGGCTACACCTTC

V: TRBV28
D: .
size: .
J: TRBJ1-4
CDR3: CASSSYSATNEKLFF
DNA: TGTGCCAGCAGTTCCTACAGTGCAACTAATGAAAAACTGTTTTTT

V: TRBV5-1
D: TRBD1
size: .
J: TRBJ1-5
CDR3: CASSPDGTGYNQPQHF
DNA: TGCGCCAGCAGCCCCGACGGGACAGGGTATAATCAGCCCCAGCATTTT

V: TRBV19
D: .
size: .
J: TRBJ2-2
CDR3: CASAGTLNTGELFF
DNA: TGTGCCAGTGCCGGGACTTTGAACACCGGGGAGCTGTTTTTT

V: TRBV6-1
D: TRBD1
size: .
J: TRBJ1-2
CDR3: CASSEWGQGVISGYTF
DNA: TGTGCCAGCAGTGAATGGGGACAGGGGGTAATAAGTGGCTACACCTTC

V: TRBV11-2
D: .
size: .
J: TRBJ1-5
CDR3: CASSLGQVSNQPQHF
DNA: TGTGCCAGCAGCTTAGGACAGGTTAGCAATCAGCCCCAGCATTTT

V: TRBV5-6
D: TRBD2
size: .
J: TRBJ2-7
CDR3: CASSPLGLAGAKEQYF
DNA: TGTGCCAGCAGCCCCCTAGGGCTAGCGGGAGCCAAAGAGCAGTACTTC

V: TRBV5-6
D: .
size: .
J: TRBJ1-1
CDR3: CASSFAGSGNTEAFF
DNA: TGTGCCAGCAGCTTTGCAGGGTCGGGGAACACTGAAGCTTTCTTT

V: TRBV7-9
D: TRBD1
size: .
J: TRBJ2-7
CDR3: CASSLLTGYDEQYF
DNA: TGTGCCAGCAGCCTACTGACAGGGTACGACGAGCAGTACTTC

V: TRBV7-6
D: TRBD2
size: .
J: TRBJ2-7
CDR3: CASSDGGGGEQYF
DNA: TGTGCCAGCAGCGACGGGGGGGGCGGCGAGCAGTACTTC

V: TRBV18
D: TRBD1
size: .
J: TRBJ1-1
CDR3: CASSPPGTGGSTEAFF
DNA: TGTGCCAGCTCACCCCCGGGGACAGGGGGATCCACTGAAGCTTTCTTT

V: TRBV11-2
D: .
size: .
J: TRBJ2-7
CDR3: CASTPHPGFYEQYF
DNA: TGTGCCAGCACCCCTCACCCAGGGTTCTACGAGCAGTACTTC

V: TRBV2
D: .
size: .
J: TRBJ1-2
CDR3: CASRRTAPLLETF
DNA: TGTGCCAGCAGGCGAACGGCTCCTCTACTAGAAACCTTC